These 27 T cell receptor beta chains originate from one sample sequenced in a study of T cells expressing NK-cell markers. Using the 5' RACE reads, TCRdb records one entry per CDR3 protein without DNA. The sample's table shows a few hundred thousand distinct CDR3 sequences. The material sequenced was blood T cells: a sorted CD56 or NKG2C T cell subset, CD4+ or CD8+ T cells, or bulk PBMC T cells (not recorded which). These receptor sequences come from a man aged 18 to 70 in good health.

The chain employs TRBV7-2 and TRBJ2-1; TCRdb names TRBD1, which stays unverified in the absence of DNA. The CDR3 totals 16 residues. The germline V gene encodes CDR1 SGHTA and CDR2 FQGNSA. CDR3 sequence: CASSPEGTGGWNEQFF.

The gene calls are TRBV5-1 and TRBJ2-7; absent DNA, TCRdb's TRBD1 call cannot be checked. The length of the CDR3 is 12 residues. The germline CDR1 and CDR2 sequences are SGHRS and YFSETQ. The CDR3 is CASSRGVGEQYF.

This chain uses TRBV27 with TRBJ1-4; TCRdb's D call, TRBD1, is unchecked because there is no DNA. The CDR3 runs to 14 residues. Germline-derived CDR1 and CDR2 are MNHEY and SMNVEV (reference sequence). The chain's CDR3 is CASGGTATNEKLFF.

The chain has TRBV2 and TRBJ2-3; the D call from TCRdb, TRBD1, cannot be confirmed without DNA. The germline CDR1 and CDR2 sequences are SNHLY and FYNNEI. This CDR3 is built from 15 residues. CDR3 region: CASTRARTNTDTQYF.

The chain employs TRBV3-1 and TRBJ2-5; TCRdb's D call, TRBD1, is unchecked because there is no DNA. The CDR3 extends over 20 amino acids. Germline V lookup: CDR1 LGHDT, CDR2 YNNKEL (reference sequence). The chain's CDR3 is CASSPRSTIAGVPLRETQYF.

The rearrangement links TRBV6-2 or TRBV6-3 to TRBJ1-2; TCRdb lists TRBD1, though no DNA is available to test this call. Germline-derived CDR1 and CDR2 are MNHEY and SVGEGT. The CDR3 is made up of 20 amino acids. This CDR3 is CASSYRLEGQGTFFDYGYTF.

CDR3 amino acids: CASSLVRSGALNTEAFF. V usage is TRBV5-1 and J usage is TRBJ1-1; TCRdb proposes TRBD1, but this gene call is untestable without DNA. Germline loops: CDR1 SGHRS, CDR2 YFSETQ. This CDR3 spans 17 amino acids.

The chain employs TRBV6-2 or TRBV6-3 and TRBJ2-7; without DNA, the TCRdb call of TRBD2 cannot be checked. The CDR3 consists of 17 residues. The germline CDR1 and CDR2 sequences are MNHEY and SVGEGT. This CDR3 is CASSYLKGRTLPYEQYF.

This chain links TRBV27 with TRBJ2-4; there is no DNA to check the TCRdb D call of TRBD2. This CDR3 is built from 14 residues. CDR1 MNHEY and CDR2 SMNVEV come from the germline V gene (reference sequence). CDR3 loop: CASGRLGGKNIQYF.

The J gene is TRBJ1-4, the V gene TRBV29-1. The germline CDR1 and CDR2 sequences are SQVTM and ANQGSEA. The length of the CDR3 is 12 residues. The CDR3 sequence: CSVGATYEKLFF.

This rearrangement joins TRBV7-6 to TRBJ2-4; lacking DNA, the TRBD1 call made by TCRdb goes unchecked. The germline gives CDR1 SGHVS, CDR2 FNYEAQ. The CDR3 covers 14 residues. The CDR3 reads CASSRSGGEDIQYF.

V gene TRBV20-1 combines with J gene TRBJ1-6. This CDR3 is built from 16 residues. Germline CDR1 and CDR2: DFQATT and SNEGSKA (reference sequence). The CDR3 loop is CSATRDGSSYNSPLHF.

The rearrangement joins TRBV21-1 to TRBJ2-1; TCRdb returns TRBD1, unconfirmable since there is no DNA. TRBV21-1 is shown as a pseudogene. The CDR3 loop spans 16 amino acids. CDR3 residues: CASSKLVQDRGNEQFF.

This chain connects TRBV18 to TRBJ2-7; TCRdb calls TRBD2, which cannot be checked without DNA. Looked up from germline, CDR1 is KGHSH and CDR2 is LQKENI. CDR3 size: 14 residues. The CDR3 loop reads CASSGTSGYYEQYF.

This chain joins TRBV20-1 and TRBJ2-1; without DNA, the TCRdb call of TRBD2 cannot be checked. This CDR3 is 15 amino acids long. CDR1 is DFQATT and CDR2 is SNEGSKA in the germline V gene (reference sequence). CDR3 region: CSARLRGVDYNEQFF.

The J gene is TRBJ1-4, the V gene TRBV28; TCRdb outputs TRBD1, but without DNA this stays unchecked. The CDR3 runs 14 residues. The germline gives CDR1 MDHEN, CDR2 SYDVKM. CDR3 region: CASSLNRKNEKLFF.

The genes are TRBV5-1 and TRBJ2-5. The CDR3 totals 16 residues. Germline V gene data show CDR1 as SGHRS and CDR2 as YFSETQ. This CDR3 reads CASSLADLAGAETQYF. Full variable domain (outside the CDR3, taken from reference TRBV5-1 and TRBJ2-5): KAGVTQTPRYLIKTRGQQVTLSCSPISGHRSVSWYQQTPGQGLQFLFEYFSETQRNKGNFPGRFSGRQFSNSRSEMNVSTLELGDSALYLCASSLADLAGAETQYFGPGTRLLVL.

The chain has TRBV20-1 and TRBJ1-4; as DNA is missing, the TRBD1 call by TCRdb cannot be tested. The germline V gene encodes CDR1 DFQATT and CDR2 SNEGSKA (reference sequence). The CDR3 loop spans 12 amino acids. CDR3 protein: CSARLGDEKLFF.

The CDR3 loop reads CASHQAPSETQYF. The rearrangement uses TRBV28 and TRBJ2-5; the D gene TCRdb calls, TRBD1, cannot be checked with no DNA. Germline CDR1 reads MDHEN; CDR2 reads SYDVKM. The CDR3 is 13 amino acids. Complete variable domain (other parts from reference TRBV28 and TRBJ2-5): DVKVTQSSRYLVKRTGEKVFLECVQDMDHENMFWYRQDPGLGLRLIYFSYDVKMKEKGDIPEGYSVSREKKERFSLILESASTNQTSMYLCASHQAPSETQYFGPGTRLLVL.

J is TRBJ2-2 and V is TRBV18; the TCRdb D gene call, TRBD1, has no DNA to confirm it. The CDR3 spans 16 residues. CDR1 and CDR2 from the germline V gene are KGHSH and LQKENI. This chain's CDR3 is CASSPSGARGTGELFF.

The CDR3 is CASSTPGTGLSYNEQFF. This chain joins TRBV11-1 and TRBJ2-1; TCRdb indicates TRBD1, and absent DNA this call remains unverified. The V gene's germline CDR1 is SGHAT and CDR2 FQDESV (reference sequence). The CDR3 is 17 residues long.

This rearrangement joins TRBV12-5 to TRBJ2-3. The CDR3 has 16 amino acids. The germline CDR1 and CDR2 sequences are LGHNT and FRNRAP. This CDR3 reads CASGLDYGLVGDTQYF.

V gene TRBV5-1 combines with J gene TRBJ2-3; TCRdb calls TRBD1, which cannot be checked without DNA. The CDR3 loop spans 21 amino acids. Germline-derived CDR1 and CDR2 are SGHRS and YFSETQ. The CDR3 region is CASSSPTLRITRTGPTDTQYF.

V usage is TRBV11-1 and J usage is TRBJ2-2. Per germline, CDR1 SGHAT and CDR2 FQDESV (reference sequence). The CDR3 runs 12 residues. CDR3 sequence reads: CASSNPPGELFF.

The J gene is TRBJ1-4, the V gene TRBV19; the TRBD1 assignment by TCRdb is unverifiable without DNA. Germline CDR1 reads LNHDA; CDR2 reads SQIVND (reference sequence). This CDR3 is built from 13 residues. CDR3 sequence reads: CASSFRTGEKLFF. The full variable domain, its missing parts supplied by reference TRBV19 and TRBJ1-4, is DGGITQSPKYLFRKEGQNVTLSCEQNLNHDAMYWYRQDPGQGLRLIYYSQIVNDFQKGDIAEGYSVSREKKESFPLTVTSAQKNPTAFYLCASSFRTGEKLFFGSGTQLSVL.

The chain has TRBV27 and TRBJ1-6; TCRdb's assignment of TRBD1 cannot be checked, as there is no DNA. The CDR3 runs 14 residues. Germline loops: CDR1 MNHEY, CDR2 SMNVEV (reference sequence). The CDR3 spells CASKRDRANSPLHF.

The J gene is TRBJ2-7, the V gene TRBV18; the TCRdb call, TRBD2, lacks DNA for checking. The CDR3 covers 16 residues. CDR1 and CDR2 from the germline V gene are KGHSH and LQKENI. The CDR3 protein is CASSPRGGLVKYEQYF.